These 22 T cell receptor beta chains originate from one sample sequenced in a study of shared clonotypes between healthy human individuals (TCRdb year 2020). CD8 naive samples were obtained by positive selection for CCR7 among CD45RO-negative cells, yielding a CD45RA+CCR7+ population from which TemRA cells were excluded. The method behind the library was the immunoSEQ multiplex PCR assay. TCRdb re-hosts the immuneACCESS table, in-frame sequences only. Its copies lack some clones; in the studies checked, an unresolved V gene accounts for under half of them, and the cause for the rest is not known. Here the sample has more than 2 million clones; around 95% occur a single time. The ten largest account for under 2% of the sample. Input material: naive CD8+ T cells from PBMCs. The cell subset or site label for this specimen denotes: CD45RA+CCR7+. These receptors were obtained from a man between 18 and 35 years old in good health. Some clones in this sample may be carry-over from other donors' samples.

This chain joins TRBV7-9 and TRBJ1-3; 7 nucleotides agree with TRBD1. The CDR3 contains 14 residues. V lost 4 bases, J lost 4 bases, and 4 bases stayed unmatched. CDR1 is SEHNR and CDR2 is FQNEAQ in the germline V gene (reference sequence). The CDR3 sequence: CASSSDREGNTIYF. The CDR3 DNA is TGTGCCAGCAGCTCTGACAGGGAGGGAAACACCATATATTTT.

The chain carries TRBV11-3 and TRBJ2-1, with 10 bases lining up with TRBD2. Losses at the gene ends were 5 bases for V and 9 bases for J; bases not matched to a gene: 4. Germline V gene data show CDR1 as SGHNT and CDR2 as YENEEA. CDR3 length: 13 amino acids. CDR3 in amino acids: CASSPGLALEQFF. CDR3 bases: TGTGCCAGCAGCCCGGGACTAGCGCTTGAGCAGTTCTTC. The whole variable domain, filled in from reference TRBV11-3 and TRBJ2-1, reads EAGVVQSPRYKIIEKKQPVAFWCNPISGHNTLYWYLQNLGQGPELLIRYENEEAVDDSQLPKDRFSAERLKGVDSTLKIQPAELGDSAVYLCASSPGLALEQFFGPGTRLTVL.

The chain couples TRBV11-2 to TRBJ2-1, with D maybe TRBD1 (5 bases). V was clipped by 2 bases and J by 8 bases, with 13 bases between them. This CDR3 has 14 residues. Germline V CDR1 and CDR2: SGHAT, FQNNGV. The CDR3 sequence is CASSLRGTGDEQFF. CDR3 nucleotides: TGTGCCAGCAGCTTAAGGGGTACAGGCGATGAGCAGTTCTTC.

J is TRBJ2-7 and V is TRBV29-1, with a tentative D call TRBD1 (6 bases). Trimming pared 0 bases from V and 0 bases from J, leaving 15 bases between. Germline lookup yields CDR1 SQVTM and CDR2 ANQGSEA. The CDR3 length is 16 residues. The DNA for the CDR3 is TGCAGCGTTGAAGATGCTCAGGGGTCCCCCTCCTACGAGCAGTACTTC. It specifies CSVEDAQGSPSYEQYF.

The chain uses TRBV10-3 and TRBJ1-2; 7 positions match TRBD1. V was clipped by 6 bases and J by 2 bases; unmatched bases: 3. Germline assignment: CDR1 ENHRY and CDR2 SYGVKD. This CDR3 spans 13 amino acids. The CDR3 DNA reads TGTGCCATCAGATCGGACAGGAACTATGGCTACACCTTC. As protein: CAIRSDRNYGYTF.

V and J are TRBV5-4 and TRBJ2-3, with 7 nucleotides matching TRBD2. CDR3 length equals 16 residues. With 1 base clipped from V and 6 bases from J, the junction kept 11 bases outside the gene matches. From germline, CDR1 is SGHNT and CDR2 YYREEE (reference sequence). DNA for the CDR3: TGTGCCAGCAGCTTGAGGCGGGAGCGGGGATGGGATACGCAGTATTTT. Translation: CASSLRRERGWDTQYF.

CDR3 in DNA: TGTGCCAGCAGTGAGGGAGTTAGCGGCTCCTACAATGAGCAGTTCTTC. Translation: CASSEGVSGSYNEQFF. The chain uses TRBV6-1 and TRBJ2-1; perhaps TRBD2 as D (6 bases). Deletions cut 3 bases from V and 0 bases from J, with 12 bases between. Germline V gives CDR1 MNHNS, CDR2 SASEGT. The CDR3 contains 16 residues.

The V and J genes are TRBV9 and TRBJ2-7, with TRBD1 matching over 9 bases. Trimming removed 3 bases from V and 4 bases from J; junction bases left unmatched: 11. In germline, CDR1 is SGDLS, CDR2 YYNGEE. The length of the CDR3 is 16 residues. The CDR3 bases are TGTGCCAGCAGCGGTACAGGGGGCGCGGGTCCTTACGAGCAGTACTTC. Translated: CASSGTGGAGPYEQYF.

In nucleotides, the CDR3 is TGCGCCAGCAGCTCCTCGGGGAGGGATGAGCAGTTCTTC. Protein: CASSSSGRDEQFF. V usage is TRBV5-1 and J usage is TRBJ2-1; 7 bases map to TRBD2. The CDR3 extends over 13 amino acids. The germline gives CDR1 SGHRS, CDR2 YFSETQ. The ends lost 3 bases at V and 8 bases at J; junction bases unmatched: 5.

The genes are TRBV7-9 and TRBJ2-1; 10 bases align to TRBD2. Germline assignment: CDR1 SEHNR and CDR2 FQNEAQ (reference sequence). The CDR3 sequence is 15 residues long. The junction had 4 bases not matched to a gene; V was cut back by 3 bases and J by 5 bases. The CDR3, as DNA: TGTGCCAGCAGCTTTACTACTAGCGGGAACAATGAGCAGTTCTTC. Residues: CASSFTTSGNNEQFF.

The chain recombines TRBV19 with TRBJ2-2; TRBD2 matches at 9 bases. This CDR3 contains 20 residues. Per germline, CDR1 LNHDA and CDR2 SQIVND (reference sequence). The V segment lost 0 bases and the J segment 3 bases; nucleotides outside the gene matches: 14. The CDR3 bases are TGTGCCAGTAGTATAGATCGGGATAGCGGGAGAGGGTCGGACACCGGGGAGCTGTTTTTT. Amino acid sequence: CASSIDRDSGRGSDTGELFF.

V and J are TRBV11-2 and TRBJ1-1; tentatively, D is TRBD1 (5 bases). CDR1 SGHAT and CDR2 FQNNGV come from the germline V gene. The CDR3 runs 14 residues. Deletions cut 2 bases from V and 6 bases from J, with 13 bases between. CDR3: CASSLRRGGPEAFF. The CDR3 DNA reads as TGTGCCAGCAGCTTAAGGCGTGGGGGACCTGAAGCTTTCTTT.

V is TRBV28 and J is TRBJ2-7; 8 positions match TRBD2. This CDR3 spans 13 amino acids. CDR1 is MDHEN and CDR2 is SYDVKM in the germline V gene. The V segment lost 5 bases and the J segment 6 bases; nucleotides outside the gene matches: 6. The CDR3 loop reads CASSRRLAREQYF. CDR3 coding DNA: TGTGCCAGCAGTCGACGACTAGCGCGCGAGCAGTACTTC.

Note on this clone: Other DNA variants within this sample encode the same CDR3. V usage is TRBV4-2 and J usage is TRBJ2-1; no firm D call. There are 14 residues in the CDR3. V was cut by 1 base and J by 7 bases, with 11 bases left in between. Germline V gene sequence: CDR1 LGHNA, CDR2 YNFKEQ. DNA for the CDR3: TGTGCCAGCAGCCAAGGGTTGGGGTATAATGAGCAGTTCTTC. This encodes CASSQGLGYNEQFF.

V gene TRBV27 combines with J gene TRBJ1-2, with D possibly TRBD1 on 5 matching bases. Trimming removed 3 bases at V and 4 bases at J, with 12 bases between. In germline, CDR1 is MNHEY, CDR2 SMNVEV (reference sequence). CDR3 length: 14 amino acids. CDR3 nucleotides: TGTGCCAGCAGTTTGGGGCCCAGTCTCTATGGCTACACCTTC. Protein sequence: CASSLGPSLYGYTF.

This sequence joins TRBV2 and TRBJ1-2; tentatively, D is TRBD1 (5 bases). Germline loops: CDR1 SNHLY, CDR2 FYNNEI. Trimming left V 3 bases short and J 5 bases short, with 19 bases between. The CDR3 totals 16 residues. For the CDR3, the DNA is TGTGCCAGCAGTGAGAGGCGCCGGGGTGAGGGGTATGGCTACACCTTC. It codes for CASSERRRGEGYGYTF.

This clone was counted a single time. The V call is TRBV27, the J call TRBJ2-1, with TRBD2 matching 13 bases. Trimming cost V 1 base and J 5 bases; bases outside gene matches: 5. Germline V gene sequence: CDR1 MNHEY, CDR2 SMNVEV (reference sequence). The CDR3 length is 17 residues. CDR3 amino acids: CASSLLLAGGPDNEQFF. The DNA for the CDR3 is TGTGCCAGCAGTTTATTACTAGCGGGAGGGCCCGACAATGAGCAGTTCTTC.

As to this clone: The identical CDR3 is also encoded by other nucleotide sequences in the sample. The J gene is TRBJ2-3, the V gene TRBV7-9; no definite D call. The CDR3 consists of 13 residues. Germline V gene data show CDR1 as SEHNR and CDR2 as FQNEAQ (reference sequence). V was shortened by 6 bases and J by 4 bases, with 11 bases between the two germline ends. CDR3 DNA sequence: TGTGCCAGCAGTCCCCAAGTTGCAGATACGCAGTATTTT. It encodes CASSPQVADTQYF.

The table lists this clone with a count of one. This chain joins TRBV5-5 and TRBJ2-1; 8 nucleotides agree with TRBD1. The CDR3 contains 13 residues. The germline gives CDR1 SGHKS, CDR2 YYEKEE (reference sequence). V gave up 4 bases and J gave up 10 bases; unmatched junction bases: 7. CDR3 region: CASSVEQGGEQFF. The CDR3 DNA reads as TGTGCCAGCAGCGTTGAACAGGGGGGAGAGCAGTTCTTC.

J is TRBJ1-3 and V is TRBV19, with unresolved D. The CDR3 has 14 residues. V was trimmed by 6 bases and J by 0 bases, leaving 9 bases between them. Germline CDR1 reads LNHDA; CDR2 reads SQIVND (reference sequence). As DNA, the CDR3 is TGTGCCAGTAGACGGAGAGGCTCTGGAAACACCATATATTTT. As protein: CASRRRGSGNTIYF.

The V gene is TRBV27, the J gene TRBJ1-4, with a tentative D call TRBD1 (5 bases). Germline-derived CDR1 and CDR2 are MNHEY and SMNVEV (reference sequence). The CDR3 has 15 residues. The germline V and J ends were trimmed by 2 bases and 5 bases, with 12 bases remaining between them. For the CDR3, the DNA is TGTGCCAGCAGTTTAGGGGGAAGAGGGAATGAAAAACTGTTTTTT. This gives the protein CASSLGGRGNEKLFF. The complete variable domain, with remaining parts taken from reference TRBV27 and TRBJ1-4, reads EAQVTQNPRYLITVTGKKLTVTCSQNMNHEYMSWYRQDPGLGLRQIYYSMNVEVTDKGDVPEGYKVSRKEKRNFPLILESPSPNQTSLYFCASSLGGRGNEKLFFGSGTQLSVL.

The rearrangement uses TRBV7-2 and TRBJ2-7, with 7 nucleotides matching TRBD2. The CDR3 is 15 amino acids. The trim removed 5 bases at V and 3 bases at J, leaving 10 bases unmatched. The germline V gene has CDR1 SGHTA and CDR2 FQGNSA. CDR3: CASSTRAGDLYEQYF. The CDR3 DNA reads TGTGCCAGCAGCACTAGGGCGGGAGACCTCTACGAGCAGTACTTC.